What follows is one TCR beta chain and its context. Per the germline V gene, CDR1 is SGHRS and CDR2 is YFSETQ. Trimming pared 7 bases from V and 4 bases from J, leaving 23 bases between. The CDR3 is 16 amino acids. This entry comes from a study of blood T cell repertoires in COVID-19. Background on the study: Samples taken during acute and convalescent COVID-19 were collected in the United States, Italy and Spain. In each case, the material was cDNA or gDNA derived from T cells, B-cell-depleted T cells, or PBMCs.

Seattle researchers signed up patients amid active infection and tracked them longitudinally. As originally analysed: From reference gene primer amplification, estimates of nucleated cell counts were derived. Libraries were prepared by immunoSEQ multiplex PCR; TCRdb keeps only in-frame clonotypes and omits some of them. From that table come the V and J calls and clone size; the DNA was used to work out D and trimming. Among under 250,000 clones listed, 86% were seen once. The J gene is TRBJ1-2, the V gene TRBV5-1; the D gene is possibly TRBD1 (6 bases). The clonotype comes from a woman of 80 years or more with COVID-19, enrolled during active disease. The material sequenced was peripheral blood. CDR3 protein: CASPWGGAQGPYGYTF. CDR3 nucleotides: TGCGCCAGCCCCTGGGGGGGGGCGCAAGGTCCCTATGGCTACACCTTC.